The 23 T cell receptor beta chains in this list originate from one sample, sequenced in a study of T cell responses to AZD1222 COVID-19 vaccine. Clones were read by immunoSEQ multiplex PCR, and TCRdb kept only the in-frame ones, dropping some. This sample has about 27,000 clones, with around 92% found just once. The specimen was peripheral blood, collected 28 days after the second AZD1222 dose. These receptors originate from an adult who received the AZD1222 COVID-19 vaccine.

This chain links TRBV7-9 with TRBJ1-6; D gene unclear. The V and J ends lost 5 bases and 10 bases respectively, with 12 bases between them. Germline values: CDR1 SEHNR, CDR2 FQNEAQ (reference sequence). The CDR3 is 13 amino acids. DNA of the CDR3: TGTGCCAGCAGCCCGGAGCTGTCCTCACCCCTCCACTTT. Protein sequence: CASSPELSSPLHF.

This chain joins TRBV5-1 and TRBJ1-1; 7 bases agree with TRBD1. The V segment lost 4 bases and the J segment 0 bases; nucleotides outside the gene matches: 9. This CDR3 comprises 16 residues. Germline V gene lookup returns CDR1 SGHRS and CDR2 YFSETQ. The CDR3 nucleotides are TGCGCCAGCAGCCTTGGACAGGCTGTAATGAACACTGAAGCTTTCTTT. Protein sequence: CASSLGQAVMNTEAFF.

The J gene is TRBJ1-5, the V gene TRBV10-1; weak D call: TRBD1 (6 bases). Trimming removed 3 bases from V and 10 bases from J, with 16 bases in between. The germline V gene encodes CDR1 WNHNN and CDR2 SYGVQD (reference sequence). This CDR3 has 14 residues. In DNA, the CDR3 is TGCGCCAGCAGTGATGGAGGGATGGGGGGCCCCCAGCATTTT. It translates to CASSDGGMGGPQHF.

The rearrangement links TRBV11-2 to TRBJ1-6, with D uncertain. Trimming cost V 5 bases and J 7 bases, with 18 bases left between them. The CDR3 sequence is 16 residues long. Per germline, CDR1 SGHAT and CDR2 FQNNGV. In DNA form, the CDR3 reads TGTGCCAGCAGCCCCCTGAAGCGGGTTGAAAATTCACCCCTCCACTTT. As protein: CASSPLKRVENSPLHF.

This clone has just one count. The CDR3 sequence: CASSFDSTEAFF. CDR3 DNA sequence: TGTGCCAGCAGTTTCGACAGCACTGAAGCTTTCTTT. The genes are TRBV5-6 and TRBJ1-1; a weak D match, TRBD1 (5 bases). The germline V gene encodes CDR1 SGHDT and CDR2 YYEEEE. The germline V and J ends were trimmed by 5 bases and 4 bases, with 9 bases remaining between them. The CDR3 loop spans 12 amino acids.

This chain connects TRBV20-1 to TRBJ2-3; 7 bases are a match to TRBD2. CDR3 length: 14 residues. With V trimmed by 3 bases and J by 1 base, 4 bases remained unmatched. From germline, CDR1 is DFQATT and CDR2 SNEGSKA (reference sequence). The CDR3 spells CSASSGGGTDTQYF. CDR3 DNA sequence: TGCAGTGCTAGTTCGGGGGGTGGCACAGATACGCAGTATTTT.

V gene TRBV28 combines with J gene TRBJ2-7; TRBD2 matches at 13 bases. This CDR3 is 14 amino acids long. V was clipped by 8 bases and J by 4 bases; unmatched bases: 5. Germline assignment: CDR1 MDHEN and CDR2 SYDVKM. DNA for the CDR3: TGTGCCAGCGCCTGGACTAGCGGGGGATACGAGCAGTACTTC. It translates to CASAWTSGGYEQYF.

This clone showed up just once. The chain recombines TRBV5-1 with TRBJ2-1, with TRBD1 matching 9 bases. Trimming took 0 bases from V and 4 from J; bases not matched to a gene: 2. The CDR3 has 15 residues. Germline lookup yields CDR1 SGHRS and CDR2 YFSETQ. The CDR3 spells CASSLGGQGYNEQFF. Here the CDR3 DNA reads TGCGCCAGCAGCTTGGGGGGACAGGGATACAATGAGCAGTTCTTC.

This clone has a single count. CDR3 bases: TGCGCCAGCAGCGTAGCGGGGCCGAGCACAGATACGCAGTATTTT. It translates to CASSVAGPSTDTQYF. V and J are TRBV5-1 and TRBJ2-3, with TRBD2 matching 8 bases. The V gene's germline CDR1 is SGHRS and CDR2 YFSETQ. This CDR3 has 15 residues. J was trimmed by 0 bases and V by 4 bases; bases with no gene match: 4.

This chain joins TRBV6-2 or TRBV6-3 and TRBJ1-1; the match to TRBD1 covers 12 bases. Germline trimming cut 2 bases from V and 4 bases from J; bases unmatched to any gene: 11. This CDR3 is 18 amino acids long. Looked up from germline, CDR1 is MNHEY and CDR2 is SVGEGT. CDR3 protein: CASSYLEGTGGTGTEAFF. The CDR3 DNA reads as TGTGCCAGCAGTTACCTAGAGGGGACAGGGGGCACGGGCACTGAAGCTTTCTTT.

The chain links TRBV11-2 to TRBJ2-7; either TRBD1 or TRBD2 may fit D (5 bases each). The CDR3 has 15 residues. V shed 2 bases and J shed 3 bases, with 14 bases lying between them. Germline V gives CDR1 SGHAT, CDR2 FQNNGV. CDR3 protein: CASSLLAVGDYEQYF. CDR3 nucleotides: TGTGCCAGCAGCTTACTTGCAGTGGGGGACTACGAGCAGTACTTC.

With regard to this clone: The junction shows a germline mismatch at one end, possibly a read error. The V gene is TRBV7-9, the J gene TRBJ2-1, with a weak D call TRBD2 (5 bases). CDR3 size: 15 residues. In germline, CDR1 is SEHNR, CDR2 FQNEAQ (reference sequence). The CDR3 DNA is TGTGCCAGCAGGTTAGGAGGAAGTTCCTACAATGAGCAGTTCTTC. This gives the protein CASRLGGSSYNEQFF.

The V gene is TRBV4-2, the J gene TRBJ2-7; unclear D gene. The V gene lost 1 base and the J gene lost 3 bases, with 13 bases spanning the gap. The germline V gene has CDR1 LGHNA and CDR2 YNFKEQ. The CDR3 spans 15 residues. For the CDR3, the DNA is TGTGCCAGCAGCCAAGCTGGAGACTTCAGCTACGAGCAGTACTTC. Protein sequence: CASSQAGDFSYEQYF.

This clone was seen a handful of times. The chain combines TRBV15 with TRBJ1-3, with 10 bases matching TRBD1. Trimming removed 5 bases from V and 4 bases from J; junction bases left unmatched: 5. From germline, CDR1 is LNHNV and CDR2 YYDKDF (reference sequence). The CDR3 consists of 15 residues. The CDR3 nucleotides are TGTGCCACCAGCTCAGGACAGGGGGACGGAAACACCATATATTTT. It specifies CATSSGQGDGNTIYF.

The chain recombines TRBV11-3 with TRBJ1-3, with TRBD1 identical over 7 bases. CDR1 SGHNT and CDR2 YENEEA come from the germline V gene. The ends lost 3 bases at V and 2 bases at J; junction bases unmatched: 4. The CDR3 loop spans 15 amino acids. CDR3 amino acids: CASSFTGAAGNTIYF. DNA for the CDR3: TGTGCCAGCAGCTTCACAGGGGCCGCTGGAAACACCATATATTTT.

This chain links TRBV14 with TRBJ2-7; 13 nucleotides agree with TRBD2. The V and J ends lost 3 bases and 6 bases, in that order; junction bases with no gene match: 14. Germline V gene data show CDR1 as SGHDN and CDR2 as FVKESK. The CDR3 has 18 amino acids. CDR3 loop: CASSHGLAGEPYRLEQYF. The CDR3 nucleotides read TGTGCCAGCAGCCACGGACTAGCGGGAGAGCCTTACCGGCTCGAGCAGTACTTC.

This sequence joins TRBV11-3 and TRBJ2-1, with 8 bases that match TRBD2. The length of the CDR3 is 15 residues. The germline V gene encodes CDR1 SGHNT and CDR2 YENEEA. Trimming removed 8 bases from V and 8 bases from J; junction bases left unmatched: 14. DNA of the CDR3: TGTGCCAGCGGTATTCGTAGCGGGGTCCTCCATGAGCAGTTCTTC. Translating gives CASGIRSGVLHEQFF. The full variable domain, completed using reference TRBV11-3 and TRBJ2-1, is EAGVVQSPRYKIIEKKQPVAFWCNPISGHNTLYWYLQNLGQGPELLIRYENEEAVDDSQLPKDRFSAERLKGVDSTLKIQPAELGDSAVYLCASGIRSGVLHEQFFGPGTRLTVL.

J is TRBJ1-3 and V is TRBV6-5; D unresolved. Germline V gene data show CDR1 as MNHEY and CDR2 as SVGAGI. Trimming took 8 bases from V and 4 from J, leaving 9 bases between them. This CDR3 is built from 12 residues. The CDR3, as DNA: TGTGCCAGCGGAAGCCAGGGAAACACCATATATTTT. Its translation is CASGSQGNTIYF.

This chain joins TRBV27 and TRBJ1-2; D uncertain. V lost 4 bases to trimming and J lost 3 bases, with 9 bases between them. CDR3 length: 13 residues. The germline V gene has CDR1 MNHEY and CDR2 SMNVEV (reference sequence). CDR3 loop: CASSYTRYYGYTF. DNA of the CDR3: TGTGCCAGCAGTTATACCCGGTACTATGGCTACACCTTC.

This clone was detected a few times. This rearrangement joins TRBV21-1 to TRBJ1-3. TRBV21-1 is tagged as a pseudogene. The CDR3 consists of 20 residues. CDR3 sequence reads: CASSKKQRRVYRSSGNTIYF. In DNA, the CDR3 is TGTGCCAGCAGCAAAAAACAACGGAGGGTCTACAGAAGCTCTGGAAACACCATATATTTT.

This clone appeared a single time. The CDR3 DNA sequence: TGTGCCTGGAGGCGTTTCGGGACTAGCGGGGCAGATACGCAGTATTTT. It encodes CAWRRFGTSGADTQYF. The chain links TRBV30 to TRBJ2-3, with 13 bases fitting TRBD2. The CDR3 loop spans 16 amino acids. Trimming cost V 3 bases and J 4 bases; bases outside gene matches: 7. Germline lookup yields CDR1 GTSNPN and CDR2 SVGIG (reference sequence).

Written as DNA, the CDR3 is TGTGCCAGCTCACCACAAGGGACAAACACCTACGAGCAGTACTTC. This translates into CASSPQGTNTYEQYF. The chain uses TRBV18 and TRBJ2-7; a weak D match, TRBD1 (6 bases). V lost 1 base and J lost 2, with 12 bases in between. In germline, CDR1 is KGHSH, CDR2 LQKENI. The CDR3 runs to 15 residues.

The chain couples TRBV7-2 to TRBJ1-2; D unclear. CDR1 is SGHTA and CDR2 is FQGNSA in the germline V gene. The V end was cut by 5 bases, the J end by 0 bases, with 10 bases between. The CDR3 loop spans 14 amino acids. CDR3 sequence (DNA): TGTGCCAGCAGCCCGGACGGGCCTAACTATGGCTACACCTTC. The encoded protein is CASSPDGPNYGYTF.